The clone carrying this T cell receptor beta chain was counted only a few times. The antigen remains unidentified. Via CD45RO/CCR7/CD25/CD127/CD95/CD27, cells of the CD4+ naive, central memory, regulatory and stem cell-like memory subsets were sorted. V gave up 3 bases and J gave up 1 base, with 9 bases separating them. This CDR3 is built from 15 residues. The germline gives CDR1 MGHDK, CDR2 SYGVNS. The entry originates in a study of beta chain features in type 1 diabetes. Study context: Across the samples, 90 million to 120 million sorted cells were examined in total.

The isolated RNA, all of it, was reverse transcribed, so expressed TCRB transcripts were what got sequenced. Produced via immunoSEQ multiplex PCR; TCRdb's table is partial and in-frame only. The table lists a few hundred thousand clones, 9.6% of them singletons. Overall study results and limits: Moderate but significant shortening of TCRB CDR3s was recorded in all four CD4+ subsets from Type 1 diabetes patients. Healthy donors had naive, central memory and Treg TCRB repertoires that appeared less similar than those seen among patients.

The sample was central memory CD4+ T cells from blood. The source is a man aged 30-40 years with type 1 diabetes. V usage is TRBV25-1 and J usage is TRBJ2-2, with D maybe TRBD1 (6 bases). CDR3 in DNA: TGTGCCAGCAGTGACCCGGGACAGAACACCGGGGAGCTGTTTTTT. Protein product: CASSDPGQNTGELFF.